Sequencing of this T cell receptor (beta chain) was carried out in a study of shared clonotypes between healthy human individuals. About the research overall: Donors were two women and three men aged 18 to 49.

Germline assignment: CDR1 SGHNT and CDR2 YENEEA. The CDR3 spans 13 residues. V lost 5 bases to trimming and J lost 9 bases; unmatched junction nucleotides: 2. Healthy HIV-negative adults without recent acute infections or vaccinations served as donors. Comment on this clone: The antigen remains undetermined.

Per sorted-subset replicate PCR, input was roughly 220 ng DNA, representing tens of thousands of T cell genomes. Assay: immunoSEQ multiplex PCR; the TCRdb copy retains only in-frame clones and omits some. The data contain over a million clones, roughly 96% of them seen just once; the ten biggest clones take up 0.95% to 1.5%. General study results and limits: As a rule, naive subsets had a larger estimated richness than memory subsets.

The sequencing sample was made of naive CD4+ T cells sorted from blood. Sample subset: CD45RA+ positively selected. The rearrangement uses TRBV11-3 and TRBJ2-3; TRBD2 matches 13 bases. This receptor was taken from a young man in good health. For the CDR3, the DNA is TGTGCCAGCAGCACGGGACTAGCGGGGACGCAGTATTTT. Its translation: CASSTGLAGTQYF.